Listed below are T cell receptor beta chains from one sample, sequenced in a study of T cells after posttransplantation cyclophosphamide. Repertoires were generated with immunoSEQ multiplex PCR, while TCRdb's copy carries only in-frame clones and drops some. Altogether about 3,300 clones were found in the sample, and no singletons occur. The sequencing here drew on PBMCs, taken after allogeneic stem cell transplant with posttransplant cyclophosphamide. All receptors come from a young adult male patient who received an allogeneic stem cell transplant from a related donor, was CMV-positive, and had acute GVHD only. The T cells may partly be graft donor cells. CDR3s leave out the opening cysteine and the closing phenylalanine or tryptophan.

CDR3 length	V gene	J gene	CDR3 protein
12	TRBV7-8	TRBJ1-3	ASSLGGLGNTIY
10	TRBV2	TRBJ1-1	ASTIRGAEAF
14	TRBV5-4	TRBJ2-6	ASSLPSPHGANVLT
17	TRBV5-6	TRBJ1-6	ASSGGVAAFSSYNSPLH
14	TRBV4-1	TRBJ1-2	ASSQEGQGSHYGYT
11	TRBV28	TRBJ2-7	ASSTSAGYEQY
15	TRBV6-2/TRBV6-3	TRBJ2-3	ASTSPLAGRRTDTQY
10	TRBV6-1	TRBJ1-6	ASRYGNSPLH
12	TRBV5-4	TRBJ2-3	ASTGGGAGDTQY
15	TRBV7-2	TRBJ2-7	ASSHPREGQASYEQY
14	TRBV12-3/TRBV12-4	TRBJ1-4	ASSFSGQYGNEKLF
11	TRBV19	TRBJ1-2	ASSSRTRNGYT
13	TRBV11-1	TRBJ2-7	ASSQGAMGSYEQY
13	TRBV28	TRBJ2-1	ASSSPGQGYHEQF
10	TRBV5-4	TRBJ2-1	ASSWDIYEQF
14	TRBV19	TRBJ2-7	ASSVASGGLGYEQY
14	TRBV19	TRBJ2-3	ASSADRDRGSDTQY
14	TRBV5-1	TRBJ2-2	ASRMKTGYNTGELF
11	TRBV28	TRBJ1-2	ASSLGGNYGYT
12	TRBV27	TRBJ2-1	ASSISGDYNEQF
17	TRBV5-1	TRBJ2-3	ASSLEPPTSGSTTDTQY
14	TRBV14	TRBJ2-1	ASSLTSGGAYNEQF
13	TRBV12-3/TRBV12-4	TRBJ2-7	ASSGGVAGGYEQY
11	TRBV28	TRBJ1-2	ASSLQGPYGYT
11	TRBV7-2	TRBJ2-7	ASSLIAGYEQY
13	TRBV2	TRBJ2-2	ASSSLLAGAGELF
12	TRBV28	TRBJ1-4	ASSLSGYREKLF
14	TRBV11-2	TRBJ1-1	ASSSARRGSSTEAF
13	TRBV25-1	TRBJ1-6	ASSGAADFNSPLH
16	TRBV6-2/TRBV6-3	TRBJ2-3	ASSYSYGQGARADTQY
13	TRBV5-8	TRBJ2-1	ASRKWGGGNNEQF
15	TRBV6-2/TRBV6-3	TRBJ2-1	ASSYRRGERFYNEQF
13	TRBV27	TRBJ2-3	ASSPDRVYTDTQY
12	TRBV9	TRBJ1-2	ASSLQGAGYGYT
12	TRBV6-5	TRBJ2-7	ASSRPGIPYEQY
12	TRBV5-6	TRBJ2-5	ASRPGGGAETQY
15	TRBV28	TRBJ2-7	ASSLPHSGGLTYEQY
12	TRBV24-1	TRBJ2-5	ATSAAGTGETQY
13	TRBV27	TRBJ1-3	ASSKDRDGGNTIY
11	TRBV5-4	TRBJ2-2	ASRYRVDGELF